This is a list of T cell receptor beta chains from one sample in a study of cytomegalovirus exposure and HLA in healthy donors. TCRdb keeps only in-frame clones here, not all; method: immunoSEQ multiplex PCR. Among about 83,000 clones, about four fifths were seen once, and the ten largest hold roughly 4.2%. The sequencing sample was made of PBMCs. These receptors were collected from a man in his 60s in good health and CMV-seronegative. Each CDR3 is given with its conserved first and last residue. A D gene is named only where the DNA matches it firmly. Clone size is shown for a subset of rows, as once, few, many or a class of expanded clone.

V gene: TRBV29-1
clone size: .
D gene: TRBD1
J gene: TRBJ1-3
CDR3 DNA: TGCAGCGTTGGGGCAGGGGGCGGAAACACCATATATTTT
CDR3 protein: CSVGAGGGNTIYF

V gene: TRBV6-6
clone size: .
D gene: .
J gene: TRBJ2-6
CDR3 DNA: TGTGCCAGCAGTATCTCCTCGCGCTCTGGGGCCAACGTCCTGACTTTC
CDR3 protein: CASSISSRSGANVLTF

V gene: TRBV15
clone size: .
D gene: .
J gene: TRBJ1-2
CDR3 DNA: TGTGCCACCAGCTCTCCAATCAGGGGCCCTCCTCATGGCTACACCTTC
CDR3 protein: CATSSPIRGPPHGYTF

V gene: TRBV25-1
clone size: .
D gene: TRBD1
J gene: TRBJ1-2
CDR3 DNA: TGTGCCAGCAGTGAAGTGGGGACAGGCTATGGCTACACCTTC
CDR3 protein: CASSEVGTGYGYTF

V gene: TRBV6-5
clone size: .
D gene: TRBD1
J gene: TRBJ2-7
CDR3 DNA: TGTGCCAGCAGTTACTCGGGTGGGACAGGGACCTACGAGCAGTACTTC
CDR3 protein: CASSYSGGTGTYEQYF

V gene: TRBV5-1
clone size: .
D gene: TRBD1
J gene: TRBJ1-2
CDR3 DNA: TGCGCCAGCAGCTTGGATGCAGTCGGACAGGGGGACTATGGCTACACCTTC
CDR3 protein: CASSLDAVGQGDYGYTF

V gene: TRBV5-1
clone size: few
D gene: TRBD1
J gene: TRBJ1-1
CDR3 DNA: TGCGCCAGCAGCAGAGACAGGGCCCCAGGCGACACTGAAGCTTTCTTT
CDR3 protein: CASSRDRAPGDTEAFF

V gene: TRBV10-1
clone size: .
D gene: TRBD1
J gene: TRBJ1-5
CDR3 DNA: TGCGCCAGCAGTGAATCCGGGACAGGTAGCAATCAGCCCCAGCATTTT
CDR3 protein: CASSESGTGSNQPQHF

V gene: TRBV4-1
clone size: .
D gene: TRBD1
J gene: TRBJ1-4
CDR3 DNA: TGCGCCAGCAGCCATGACCTGCGGGACAGGGCAACTAATGAAAAACTGTTTTTT
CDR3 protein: CASSHDLRDRATNEKLFF

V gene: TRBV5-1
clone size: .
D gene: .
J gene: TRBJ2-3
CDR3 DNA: TGCGCCAGCAGCGACCGCGTGGGAGCCTCGGGGGATACGCAGTATTTT
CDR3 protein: CASSDRVGASGDTQYF

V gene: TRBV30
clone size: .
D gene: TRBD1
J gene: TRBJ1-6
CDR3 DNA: TGTGCCTGGAGCACTGGGACAGCCAATAATTCACCCCTCCACTTT
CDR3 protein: CAWSTGTANNSPLHF

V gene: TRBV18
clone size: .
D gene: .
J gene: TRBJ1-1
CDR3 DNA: TGTGCCAGCTCACCGGACTCCCCCCGGAGCACTGAAGCTTTCTTT
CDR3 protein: CASSPDSPRSTEAFF

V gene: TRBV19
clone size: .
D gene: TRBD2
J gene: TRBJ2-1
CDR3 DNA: TGTGCCAGTAGTATAAGCGGGGGGGCGTACAATGAGCAGTTCTTC
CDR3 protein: CASSISGGAYNEQFF

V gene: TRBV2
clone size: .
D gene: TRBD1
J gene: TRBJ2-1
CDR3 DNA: TGTGCCAGCAGACACAGGGGTTCCTACAATGAGCAGTTCTTC
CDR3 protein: CASRHRGSYNEQFF

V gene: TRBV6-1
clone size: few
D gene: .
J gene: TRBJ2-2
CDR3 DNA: TGTGCCAGCAGTGAGTTAACAGGGTCCGGGGAGCTGTTTTTT
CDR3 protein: CASSELTGSGELFF

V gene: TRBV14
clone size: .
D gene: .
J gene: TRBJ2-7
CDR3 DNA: TGTGCCAGCAGCGACAGGACACGATCCTACGAGCAGTACTTC
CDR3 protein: CASSDRTRSYEQYF

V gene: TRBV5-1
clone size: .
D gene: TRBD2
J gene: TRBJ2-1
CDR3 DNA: TGCGCCAGCAGCTTGGGACTAGCGGGCAACAATGAGCAGTTCTTC
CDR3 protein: CASSLGLAGNNEQFF

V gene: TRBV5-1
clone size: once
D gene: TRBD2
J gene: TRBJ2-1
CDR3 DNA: TGCGCCAGCAGCTTGGGCCTAGCGGGGGGAACCTACAATGAGCAGTTCTTC
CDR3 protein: CASSLGLAGGTYNEQFF

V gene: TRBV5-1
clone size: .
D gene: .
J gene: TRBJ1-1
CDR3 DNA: TGCGCCAGCAGCTTGGCGGGGGTGGGCACTGAAGCTTTCTTT
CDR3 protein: CASSLAGVGTEAFF

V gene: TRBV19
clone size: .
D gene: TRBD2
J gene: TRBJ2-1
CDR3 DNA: TGTGCCAGCCAGAGAGGGACTAGCGGGGGGAACTCCTACAATGAGCAGTTCTTC
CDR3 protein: CASQRGTSGGNSYNEQFF

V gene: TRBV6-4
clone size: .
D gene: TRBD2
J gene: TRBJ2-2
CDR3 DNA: TGTGCCAGCAGTGGTAGCGGGGAGAACACCGGGGAGCTGTTTTTT
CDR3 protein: CASSGSGENTGELFF

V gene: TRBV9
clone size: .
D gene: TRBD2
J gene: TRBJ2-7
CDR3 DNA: TGTGCCAGCAGCCCCGGGGGGGACGAGCAGTACTTC
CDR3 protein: CASSPGGDEQYF

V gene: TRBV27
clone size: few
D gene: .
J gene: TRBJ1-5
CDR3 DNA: TGTGCCAGCAGTGCAGGGGTATCGGGCAATCAGCCCCAGCATTTT
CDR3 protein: CASSAGVSGNQPQHF

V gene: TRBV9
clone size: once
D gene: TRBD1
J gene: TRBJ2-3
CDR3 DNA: TGTGCCAGCAGCGACCGACAGGGAAGCACAGATACGCAGTATTTT
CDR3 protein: CASSDRQGSTDTQYF

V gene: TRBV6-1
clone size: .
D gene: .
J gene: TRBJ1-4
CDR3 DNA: TGTGCCAGCAGTGCCCAAGCAGGGGCTGAAAAACTGTTTTTT
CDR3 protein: CASSAQAGAEKLFF

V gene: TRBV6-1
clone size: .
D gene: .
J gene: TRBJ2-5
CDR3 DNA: TGTGCCAGCCTAAGCGGATACCAAGAGACCCAGTACTTC
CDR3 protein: CASLSGYQETQYF